This TCR beta chain came from a study of blood T cell repertoires in COVID-19. This CDR3 comprises 14 residues. The V and J ends lost 6 bases and 4 bases respectively, with 15 bases between them. CDR1 is LNHDA and CDR2 is SQIVND in the germline V gene (reference sequence). The method was immunoSEQ multiplex PCR; TCRdb's version includes in-frame clones alone and lacks a portion of them. The sample shows approximately 57,000 clones, around 87% of them seen only once. This chain uses TRBV19 with TRBJ1-2, with D hard to call. The clonotype comes from a man aged 50 or older with acute or convalescent COVID-19. The sample comprised peripheral blood. CDR3: CASSPVPAPYGYTF. The CDR3 DNA reads as TGTGCCAGTAGCCCTGTTCCCGCGCCCTATGGCTACACCTTC.